The source of this T cell receptor beta chain is a study of a mutant IDH1 vaccine in newly diagnosed glioma. Study at large: Treatment recipients were approximately 60% male and around 40% female, and their mean age was approximately 42 years. Earlier care involved radiotherapy, temozolomide, or both, and the majority received both.

TCRdb keeps only in-frame clones here, not all; method: immunoSEQ multiplex PCR. The sample shows about 65,000 clones, about 88% of them seen only once. Concerning this clone: Its antigen is not known.

The CDR3 length is 16 residues. V shed 1 base and J shed 2 bases, with 12 bases lying between them. Germline V gene sequence: CDR1 MNHEY, CDR2 SVGAGI. Time point given: week 23, last vaccination. The content of each vaccine dose was 300 ug of mutant IDH1 20-mer peptide, and topical imiquimod accompanied it. This clonotype was sampled from a man aged 25 to 40 with glioma. V and J are TRBV6-5 and TRBJ1-5, with D possibly TRBD1 on 5 matching bases. Sequenced here: PBMCs, sampled from a glioma patient whose treatment included an IDH1 peptide vaccine. CDR3 protein: CASSYLASGGNQPQHF. The CDR3 bases are TGTGCCAGCAGTTACTTGGCTTCGGGGGGCAATCAGCCCCAGCATTTT.